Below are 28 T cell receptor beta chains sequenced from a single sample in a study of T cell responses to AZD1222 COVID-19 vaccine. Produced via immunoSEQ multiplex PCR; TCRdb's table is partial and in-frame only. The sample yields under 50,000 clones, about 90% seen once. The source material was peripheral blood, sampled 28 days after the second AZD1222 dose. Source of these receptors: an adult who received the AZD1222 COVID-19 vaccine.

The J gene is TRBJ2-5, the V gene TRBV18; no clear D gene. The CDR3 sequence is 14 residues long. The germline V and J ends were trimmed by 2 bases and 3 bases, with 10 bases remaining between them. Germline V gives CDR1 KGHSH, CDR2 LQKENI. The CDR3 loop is CASSPRANKETQYF. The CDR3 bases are TGTGCCAGCTCACCAAGGGCGAATAAAGAGACCCAGTACTTC.

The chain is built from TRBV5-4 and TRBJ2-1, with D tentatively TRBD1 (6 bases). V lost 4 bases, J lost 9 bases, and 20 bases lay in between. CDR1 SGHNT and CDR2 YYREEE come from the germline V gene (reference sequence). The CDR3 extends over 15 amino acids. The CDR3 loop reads CASSGTTRPIGEQFF. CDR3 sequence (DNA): TGTGCCAGCAGCGGGACAACGAGGCCAATTGGTGAGCAGTTCTTC. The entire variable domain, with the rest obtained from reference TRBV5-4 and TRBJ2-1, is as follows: ETGVTQSPTHLIKTRGQQVTLRCSSQSGHNTVSWYQQALGQGPQFIFQYYREEENGRGNFPPRFSGLQFPNYSSELNVNALELDDSALYLCASSGTTRPIGEQFFGPGTRLTVL.

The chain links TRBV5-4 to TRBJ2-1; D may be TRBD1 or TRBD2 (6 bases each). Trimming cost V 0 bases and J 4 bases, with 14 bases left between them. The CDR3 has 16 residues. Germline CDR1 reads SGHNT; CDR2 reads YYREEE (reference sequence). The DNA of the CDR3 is TGTGCCAGCAGCTTGGTTGTGGGGGGCGGGTACAATGAGCAGTTCTTC. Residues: CASSLVVGGGYNEQFF.

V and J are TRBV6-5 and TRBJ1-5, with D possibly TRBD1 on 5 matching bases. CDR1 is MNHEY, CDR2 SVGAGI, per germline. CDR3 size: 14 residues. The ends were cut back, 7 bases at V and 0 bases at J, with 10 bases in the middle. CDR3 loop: CASKDRNSNQPQHF. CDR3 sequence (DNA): TGTGCCAGCAAAGACAGAAATAGCAATCAGCCCCAGCATTTT.

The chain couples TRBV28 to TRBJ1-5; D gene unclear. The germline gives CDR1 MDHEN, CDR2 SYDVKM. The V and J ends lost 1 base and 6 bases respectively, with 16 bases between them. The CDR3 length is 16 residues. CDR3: CASSLFVSGRRQPQHF. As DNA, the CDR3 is TGTGCCAGCAGTTTATTTGTTTCCGGGAGACGTCAGCCCCAGCATTTT.

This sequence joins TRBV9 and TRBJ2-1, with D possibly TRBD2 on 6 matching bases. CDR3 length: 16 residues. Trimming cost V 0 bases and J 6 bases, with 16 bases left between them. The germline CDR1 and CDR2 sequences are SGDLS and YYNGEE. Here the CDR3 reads CASSVEVWGSGNEQFF. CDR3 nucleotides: TGTGCCAGCAGCGTAGAAGTATGGGGTAGCGGCAATGAGCAGTTCTTC.

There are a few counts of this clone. CDR3 amino acids: CASSEAPHKEQYF. The CDR3 DNA follows: TGTGCCAGCAGTGAAGCCCCCCATAAGGAGCAGTACTTC. The chain joins TRBV2 to TRBJ2-7; D is unclear. Trimming pared 0 bases from V and 7 bases from J, leaving 10 bases between. CDR1 is SNHLY, CDR2 FYNNEI, per germline. The CDR3 has 13 amino acids. Supplemented by reference TRBV2 and TRBJ2-7, the full variable domain reads EPEVTQTPSHQVTQMGQEVILRCVPISNHLYFYWYRQILGQKVEFLVSFYNNEISEKSEIFDDQFSVERPDGSNFTLKIRSTKLEDSAMYFCASSEAPHKEQYFGPGTRLTVT.

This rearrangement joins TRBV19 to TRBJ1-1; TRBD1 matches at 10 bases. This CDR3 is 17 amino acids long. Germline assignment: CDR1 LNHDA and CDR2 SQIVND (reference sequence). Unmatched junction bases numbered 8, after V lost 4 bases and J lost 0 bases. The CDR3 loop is CASSTGQGRFLNTEAFF. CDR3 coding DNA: TGTGCCAGTAGTACGGGACAGGGGAGGTTTCTGAACACTGAAGCTTTCTTT.

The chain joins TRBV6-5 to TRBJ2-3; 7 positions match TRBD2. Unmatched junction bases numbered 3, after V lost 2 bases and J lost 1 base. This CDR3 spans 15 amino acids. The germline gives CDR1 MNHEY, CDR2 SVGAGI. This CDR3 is CASSYRGSRTDTQYF. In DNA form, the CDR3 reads TGTGCCAGCAGTTACCGCGGGAGCCGCACAGATACGCAGTATTTT.

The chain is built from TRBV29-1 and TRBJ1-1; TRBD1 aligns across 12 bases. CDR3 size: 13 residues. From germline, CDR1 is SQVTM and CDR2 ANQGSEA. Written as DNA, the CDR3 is TGCGGGGGACAGGGGGCGATCTCGTGGGAAGCTTTCTTT. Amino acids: CGGQGAISWEAFF.

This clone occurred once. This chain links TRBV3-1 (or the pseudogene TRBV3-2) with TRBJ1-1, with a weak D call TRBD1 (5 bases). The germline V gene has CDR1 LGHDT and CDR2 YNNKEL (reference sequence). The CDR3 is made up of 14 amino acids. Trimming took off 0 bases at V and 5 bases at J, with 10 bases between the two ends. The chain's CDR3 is CASSQDRVGTEAFF. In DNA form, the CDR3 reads TGTGCCAGCAGCCAAGACAGGGTGGGGACTGAAGCTTTCTTT.

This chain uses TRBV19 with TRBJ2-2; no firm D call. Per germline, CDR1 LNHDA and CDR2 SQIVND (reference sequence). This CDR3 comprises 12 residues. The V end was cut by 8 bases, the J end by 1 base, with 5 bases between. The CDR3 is CASAGNTGELFF. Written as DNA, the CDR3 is TGTGCCAGTGCCGGGAACACCGGGGAGCTGTTTTTT.

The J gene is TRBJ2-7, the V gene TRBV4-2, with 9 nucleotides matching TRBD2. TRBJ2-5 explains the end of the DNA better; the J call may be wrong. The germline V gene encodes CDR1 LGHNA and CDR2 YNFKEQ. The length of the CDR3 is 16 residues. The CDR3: CASSQDRASGTETQYF. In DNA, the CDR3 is TGTGCCAGCAGCCAAGATCGGGCTAGCGGGACGGAGACCCAGTACTTC.

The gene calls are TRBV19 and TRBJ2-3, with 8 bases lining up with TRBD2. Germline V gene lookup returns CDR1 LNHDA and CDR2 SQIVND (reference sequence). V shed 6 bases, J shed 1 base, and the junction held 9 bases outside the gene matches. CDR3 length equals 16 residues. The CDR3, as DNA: TGTGCCAGTAGCCTTCGGGGGGGTTTGGGCACAGATACGCAGTATTTT. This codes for CASSLRGGLGTDTQYF.

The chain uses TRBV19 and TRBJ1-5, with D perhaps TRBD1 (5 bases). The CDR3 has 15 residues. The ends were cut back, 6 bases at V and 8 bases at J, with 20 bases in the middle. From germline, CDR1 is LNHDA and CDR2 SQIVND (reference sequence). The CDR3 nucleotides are TGTGCCAGTAGGGCTGGCACGGGGGGTCTGGAGCCCCAGCATTTT. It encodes CASRAGTGGLEPQHF.

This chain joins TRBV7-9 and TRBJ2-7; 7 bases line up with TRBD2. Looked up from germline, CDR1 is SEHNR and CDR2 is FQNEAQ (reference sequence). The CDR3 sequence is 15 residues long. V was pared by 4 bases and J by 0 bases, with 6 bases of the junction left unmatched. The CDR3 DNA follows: TGTGCCAGCAGCTGGACTAGTTTGAGCTCCTACGAGCAGTACTTC. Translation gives CASSWTSLSSYEQYF. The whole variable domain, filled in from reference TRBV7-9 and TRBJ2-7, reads DTGVSQNPRHKITKRGQNVTFRCDPISEHNRLYWYRQTLGQGPEFLTYFQNEAQLEKSRLLSDRFSAERPKGSFSTLEIQRTEQGDSAMYLCASSWTSLSSYEQYFGPGTRLTVT.

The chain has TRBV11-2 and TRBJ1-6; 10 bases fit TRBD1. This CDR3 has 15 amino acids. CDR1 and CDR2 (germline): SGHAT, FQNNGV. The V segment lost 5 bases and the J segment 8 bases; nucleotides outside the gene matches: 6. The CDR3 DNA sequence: TGTGCCAGCAGCAGACAGGGGGCTTTTGATTCACCCCTCCACTTT. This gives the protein CASSRQGAFDSPLHF. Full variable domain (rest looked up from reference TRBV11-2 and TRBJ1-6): EAGVAQSPRYKIIEKRQSVAFWCNPISGHATLYWYQQILGQGPKLLIQFQNNGVVDDSQLPKDRFSAERLKGVDSTLKIQPAKLEDSAVYLCASSRQGAFDSPLHFGNGTRLTVT.

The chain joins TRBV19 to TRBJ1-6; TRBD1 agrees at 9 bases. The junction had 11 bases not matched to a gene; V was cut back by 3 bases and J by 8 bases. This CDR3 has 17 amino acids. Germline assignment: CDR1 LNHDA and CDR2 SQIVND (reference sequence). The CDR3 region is CASSITGQGLGDSPLHF. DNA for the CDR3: TGTGCCAGTAGTATCACCGGACAGGGGTTGGGGGATTCACCCCTCCACTTT.

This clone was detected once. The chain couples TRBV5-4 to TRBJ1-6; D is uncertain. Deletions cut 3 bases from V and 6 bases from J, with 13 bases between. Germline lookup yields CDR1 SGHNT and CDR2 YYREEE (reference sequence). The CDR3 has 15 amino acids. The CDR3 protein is CASSSEGRGNSPLHF. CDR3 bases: TGTGCCAGCAGCTCCGAGGGCCGCGGTAATTCACCCCTCCACTTT.

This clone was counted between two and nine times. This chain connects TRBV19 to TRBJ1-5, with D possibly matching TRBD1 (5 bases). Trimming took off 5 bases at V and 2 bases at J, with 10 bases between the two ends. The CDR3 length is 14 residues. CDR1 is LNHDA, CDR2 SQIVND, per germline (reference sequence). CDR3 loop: CASSEGTRNQPQHF. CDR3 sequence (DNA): TGTGCCAGTAGTGAAGGGACCCGCAATCAGCCCCAGCATTTT.

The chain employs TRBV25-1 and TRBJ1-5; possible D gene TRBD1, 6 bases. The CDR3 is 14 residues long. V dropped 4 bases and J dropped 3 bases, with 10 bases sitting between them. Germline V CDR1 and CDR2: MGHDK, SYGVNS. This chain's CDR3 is CASSGTGNNQPQHF. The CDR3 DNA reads TGTGCCAGCAGTGGAACAGGGAACAATCAGCCCCAGCATTTT.

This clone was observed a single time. CDR3 loop: CASSLIGRGLNTGELFF. The CDR3 bases are TGTGCCAGCAGCTTAATCGGTAGGGGTCTGAACACCGGGGAGCTGTTTTTT. This chain uses TRBV7-2 with TRBJ2-2, with TRBD1 as a possible D gene (5 bases). CDR1 and CDR2 from the germline V gene are SGHTA and FQGNSA. CDR3 length equals 17 residues. The V end was cut by 2 bases, the J end by 1 base, with 14 bases between.

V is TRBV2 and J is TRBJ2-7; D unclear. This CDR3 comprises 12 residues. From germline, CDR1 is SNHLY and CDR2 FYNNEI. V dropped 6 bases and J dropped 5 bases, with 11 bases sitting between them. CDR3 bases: TGTGCCAGCAGACCCGGCCGTAACGAGCAGTACTTC. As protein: CASRPGRNEQYF.

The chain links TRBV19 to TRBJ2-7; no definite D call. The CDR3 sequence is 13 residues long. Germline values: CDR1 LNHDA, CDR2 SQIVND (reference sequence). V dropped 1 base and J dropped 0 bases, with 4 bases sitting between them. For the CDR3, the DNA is TGTGCCAGTAGTATAGTTGTCTCCTACGAGCAGTACTTC. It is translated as CASSIVVSYEQYF.

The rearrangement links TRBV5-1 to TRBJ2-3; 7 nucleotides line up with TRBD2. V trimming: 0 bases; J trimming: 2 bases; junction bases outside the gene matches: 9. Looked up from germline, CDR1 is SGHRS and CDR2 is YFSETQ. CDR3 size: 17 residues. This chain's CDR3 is CASSLASLADPTDTQYF. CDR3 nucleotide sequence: TGCGCCAGCAGCTTGGCTTCTCTAGCGGACCCCACAGATACGCAGTATTTT.

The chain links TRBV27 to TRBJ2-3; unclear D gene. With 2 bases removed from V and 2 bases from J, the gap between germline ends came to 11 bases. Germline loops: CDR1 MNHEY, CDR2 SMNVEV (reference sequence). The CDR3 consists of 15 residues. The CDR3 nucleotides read TGTGCCAGCAGTTTACTAGGCTCCCTCACAGATACGCAGTATTTT. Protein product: CASSLLGSLTDTQYF.

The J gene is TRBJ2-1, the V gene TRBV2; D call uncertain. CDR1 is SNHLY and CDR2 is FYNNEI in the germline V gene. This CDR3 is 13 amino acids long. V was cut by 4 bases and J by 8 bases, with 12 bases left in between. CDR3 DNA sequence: TGTGCCAGCAGTGGGCAGACTTGGGATGAGCAGTTCTTC. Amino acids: CASSGQTWDEQFF.

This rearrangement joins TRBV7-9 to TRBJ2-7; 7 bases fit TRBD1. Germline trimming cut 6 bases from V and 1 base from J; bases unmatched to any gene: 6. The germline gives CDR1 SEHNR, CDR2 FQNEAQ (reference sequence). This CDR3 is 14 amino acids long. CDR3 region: CASSSDRVSYEQYF. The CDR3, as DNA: TGTGCCAGCAGTTCTGACAGGGTTTCCTACGAGCAGTACTTC.